A single sample gave rise to the 18 T cell receptor beta chains below, sequenced in a study of siplizumab effects on memory and regulatory T cells. Profiling relied on immunoSEQ multiplex PCR, and the TCRdb table lists in-frame clones only, not all of them. The sample contains tens of thousands of clones, 96% of which appear only once. Sequencing used naive CD4+ T cells sorted from blood. All receptors derive from a human donor in good health.

This chain uses TRBV6-6 with TRBJ1-2; the match to TRBD1 covers 7 bases. The length of the CDR3 is 13 residues. The V segment lost 5 bases and the J segment 8 bases; nucleotides outside the gene matches: 8. Germline assignment: CDR1 MNHNY and CDR2 SVGAGI (reference sequence). CDR3 DNA sequence: TGTGCCAGCAGTCCCGACAGGACAGGAGGCTACACCTTC. Translated, it gives CASSPDRTGGYTF.

V is TRBV9 and J is TRBJ2-1; 11 bases fit TRBD1. With 3 bases clipped from V and 2 bases from J, the junction kept 1 base outside the gene matches. Germline CDR1 SGDLS, CDR2 YYNGEE. The CDR3 has 15 amino acids. Written as DNA, the CDR3 is TGTGCCAGCAGCGGGGGACAGGGGGCCTACAATGAGCAGTTCTTC. Amino acid sequence: CASSGGQGAYNEQFF.

This clone showed up just once. This chain connects TRBV5-4 to TRBJ2-7, with 10 nucleotides matching TRBD1. Trimming cost V 5 bases and J 3 bases; bases outside gene matches: 11. CDR1 and CDR2 from the germline V gene are SGHNT and YYREEE (reference sequence). The CDR3 has 16 amino acids. CDR3 amino acids: CASRSGTGANLYEQYF. The DNA of the CDR3 is TGTGCCAGCAGGTCCGGGACAGGGGCCAACCTCTACGAGCAGTACTTC.

The chain combines TRBV5-1 with TRBJ1-1; D unclear. Germline loops: CDR1 SGHRS, CDR2 YFSETQ. There are 15 residues in the CDR3. Between the trimmed V and J ends, which lost 4 bases and 0 bases, there was a span of 13 bases. The CDR3: CASSLAGGLNTEAFF. In DNA, the CDR3 is TGCGCCAGCAGCCTGGCAGGAGGGCTGAACACTGAAGCTTTCTTT. Together with reference TRBV5-1 and TRBJ1-1, the CDR3 gives the full variable domain: KAGVTQTPRYLIKTRGQQVTLSCSPISGHRSVSWYQQTPGQGLQFLFEYFSETQRNKGNFPGRFSGRQFSNSRSEMNVSTLELGDSALYLCASSLAGGLNTEAFFGQGTRLTVV.

This chain connects TRBV5-4 to TRBJ2-7, with D perhaps matching TRBD1 or TRBD2 (6 bases each). Germline CDR1 and CDR2: SGHNT and YYREEE (reference sequence). CDR3 length: 14 residues. Trimming removed 0 bases at V and 4 bases at J, with 11 bases between. CDR3 sequence: CASSLDPGAYEQYF. CDR3 coding DNA: TGTGCCAGCAGCTTGGACCCGGGGGCTTACGAGCAGTACTTC.

The chain combines TRBV5-6 with TRBJ2-4; no reliable D call. The germline gives CDR1 SGHDT, CDR2 YYEEEE. The CDR3 runs 15 residues. Trimming cost V 0 bases and J 4 bases, with 11 bases left between them. CDR3 sequence reads: CASSLDQGSKNIQYF. The DNA of the CDR3 is TGTGCCAGCAGCTTGGACCAAGGGTCAAAAAACATTCAGTACTTC.

The chain uses TRBV6-5 and TRBJ2-7, with 9 bases aligning to TRBD1. The length of the CDR3 is 15 residues. The junction had 14 bases not matched to a gene; V was cut back by 10 bases and J by 4 bases. CDR1 MNHEY and CDR2 SVGAGI come from the germline V gene. The CDR3 protein is CATALTGTGRYEQYF. The DNA for the CDR3 is TGTGCCACCGCGCTAACCGGGACAGGGAGGTACGAGCAGTACTTC.

The chain recombines TRBV19 with TRBJ1-1, with a possible D match to TRBD1 (5 bases). This CDR3 has 12 residues. CDR1 LNHDA and CDR2 SQIVND come from the germline V gene (reference sequence). V was clipped by 7 bases and J by 5 bases, with 11 bases between them. The DNA for the CDR3 is TGTGCCAGTATATTACGGGGGACTGAAGCTTTCTTT. It yields the protein CASILRGTEAFF.

The chain carries TRBV5-4 and TRBJ2-7, with 13 bases aligning to TRBD2. This CDR3 region has 15 residues. J was trimmed by 6 bases and V by 3 bases; bases with no gene match: 6. Germline CDR1 SGHNT, CDR2 YYREEE (reference sequence). CDR3 nucleotides: TGTGCCAGCAGCTCTCCGGGACTAGCGGGGATCGAGCAGTACTTC. Translation gives CASSSPGLAGIEQYF.

This clone has only one observation. This sequence joins TRBV28 and TRBJ1-5; a possible D gene is TRBD1 (5 bases). The CDR3 runs 12 residues. The germline V gene has CDR1 MDHEN and CDR2 SYDVKM. V lost 7 bases to trimming and J lost 10 bases, with 14 bases between them. For the CDR3, the DNA is TGTGCCAGCAAGGAGGACATTCATCCCCAGCATTTT. Protein: CASKEDIHPQHF.

CDR3 nucleotides: TGTGCCAGCAGCGTTACAGGAATCTATAATTCACCCCTCCACTTT. It specifies CASSVTGIYNSPLHF. The chain links TRBV5-4 to TRBJ1-6, with D perhaps TRBD1 (5 bases). The germline gives CDR1 SGHNT, CDR2 YYREEE (reference sequence). The V and J ends lost 4 bases and 3 bases respectively, with 11 bases between them. The CDR3 totals 15 residues.

The chain carries TRBV30 and TRBJ2-1; D ambiguous. The V and J ends lost 0 bases and 1 base respectively, with 13 bases between them. Per germline, CDR1 GTSNPN and CDR2 SVGIG (reference sequence). This CDR3 has 16 amino acids. The CDR3 loop is CAWSVLGTQSYNEQFF. The DNA for the CDR3 is TGTGCCTGGAGTGTCCTCGGCACGCAGTCCTACAATGAGCAGTTCTTC.

The chain joins TRBV7-7 to TRBJ1-1, with D unclear. The germline V gene has CDR1 SSHAT and CDR2 FNYEAQ (reference sequence). The CDR3 covers 13 residues. V was trimmed by 2 bases and J by 5 bases, leaving 9 bases between them. The CDR3, as DNA: TGTGCCAGCAGCTTAACCACAGTTACTGAAGCTTTCTTT. Its protein product is CASSLTTVTEAFF.

The CDR3 nucleotides are TGCGCCAGCAGCTTGTGGCTATCAGACAGCTCCTACGAGCAGTACTTC. This encodes CASSLWLSDSSYEQYF. The chain carries TRBV5-1 and TRBJ2-7; a weak D match, TRBD1 (5 bases). The CDR3 sequence is 16 residues long. Trimming shortened V by 1 base and J by 0 bases, and 14 bases separated the two germline ends. The V gene's germline CDR1 is SGHRS and CDR2 YFSETQ.

To note about this clone: Additional DNA sequences in this sample encode the identical CDR3. This chain uses TRBV5-1 with TRBJ1-5; no clear D gene. The CDR3 consists of 12 residues. V was trimmed by 0 bases and J by 6 bases, leaving 4 bases between them. Germline lookup yields CDR1 SGHRS and CDR2 YFSETQ. This CDR3 is CASSLEGQPQHF. The CDR3 nucleotides read TGCGCCAGCAGCTTGGAAGGTCAGCCCCAGCATTTT.

This clone was recorded once. V gene TRBV9 combines with J gene TRBJ1-2, with TRBD1 matching 9 bases. There are 15 residues in the CDR3. The trim removed 4 bases at V and 6 bases at J, leaving 10 bases unmatched. The germline V gene has CDR1 SGDLS and CDR2 YYNGEE. CDR3 amino acids: CASSQLRDRVHGYTF. CDR3 coding DNA: TGTGCCAGCAGCCAGTTGAGGGACAGGGTTCATGGCTACACCTTC.

V usage is TRBV18 and J usage is TRBJ2-5, with TRBD2 matching 8 bases. V lost 4 bases, J lost 5 bases, and 0 bases stayed unmatched. Germline loops: CDR1 KGHSH, CDR2 LQKENI. The CDR3 consists of 12 residues. The DNA for the CDR3 is TGTGCCAGCTCACTAGCGGGGGAGACCCAGTACTTC. Its translation is CASSLAGETQYF.

CDR3 DNA sequence: TGTGCCAGTAGTATAAAAAATGTGGGAGGGGATCAGCCCCAGCATTTT. This gives the protein CASSIKNVGGDQPQHF. The chain recombines TRBV19 with TRBJ1-5; the D gene is possibly TRBD1 (5 bases). V shed 2 bases and J shed 5 bases, with 16 bases lying between them. Germline loops: CDR1 LNHDA, CDR2 SQIVND (reference sequence). The CDR3 contains 16 residues.